The 10 T cell receptor beta chains listed next were all sequenced from one sample in a study of T cell responses to AZD1222 COVID-19 vaccine. Clones were sequenced by immunoSEQ multiplex PCR, and TCRdb holds only the in-frame ones, with some missing. The repertoire consists of roughly 60,000 clones, with 85% to 90% occurring once and the leading ten covering roughly 5%. Sequenced material: peripheral blood, taken on day 0 of AZD1222 vaccination. These receptor sequences come from an adult in good health.

The V and J genes are TRBV5-1 and TRBJ2-5, with a weak D call TRBD1 (6 bases). Trimming stripped 2 bases from V and 1 base from J, with 9 bases between. The CDR3 runs to 14 residues. Germline V gives CDR1 SGHRS, CDR2 YFSETQ. The CDR3 nucleotides are TGCGCCAGCAGCTTTAACAGGGTCCAAGAGACCCAGTACTTC. This encodes CASSFNRVQETQYF.

The chain is built from TRBV29-1 and TRBJ2-7; weak D call: TRBD1 (6 bases). The germline V gene encodes CDR1 SQVTM and CDR2 ANQGSEA. The CDR3 length is 13 residues. Trimming took 8 bases from V and 1 from J, leaving 15 bases between them. This CDR3 is CSITGWGSYEQYF. DNA of the CDR3: TGCAGCATCACAGGGTGGGGGTCCTACGAGCAGTACTTC.

This clone has just one count. The genes are TRBV11-2 and TRBJ2-7, with a tentative D call TRBD2 (5 bases). V lost 1 base, J lost 3 bases, and 13 bases lay in between. The CDR3 length is 15 residues. Germline V gene lookup returns CDR1 SGHAT and CDR2 FQNNGV. CDR3 region: CASSLVEAFGYEQYF. The CDR3 region has the DNA TGTGCCAGCAGCTTAGTGGAGGCATTCGGCTACGAGCAGTACTTC.

The chain links TRBV10-3 to TRBJ1-1; D remains unclear. The CDR3 runs 12 residues. Trimming cost V 0 bases and J 7 bases, with 6 bases left between them. CDR1 and CDR2 from the germline V gene are ENHRY and SYGVKD. The CDR3 nucleotides are TGTGCCATCAGTGAGTCGGGTGATGAAGCTTTCTTT. Translated, it gives CAISESGDEAFF.

This chain connects TRBV5-1 to TRBJ1-1, with D perhaps matching TRBD1 (6 bases). Germline lookup yields CDR1 SGHRS and CDR2 YFSETQ. The V end lost 4 bases, the J end lost 1 base, and 14 bases lay between the germline ends. This CDR3 has 15 amino acids. CDR3 DNA sequence: TGCGCCAGCAGCCCGGGGACACAACAGAACACTGAAGCTTTCTTT. Its translation is CASSPGTQQNTEAFF.

The chain employs TRBV2 and TRBJ1-1, with D perhaps TRBD1 (6 bases). Deletions cut 6 bases from V and 0 bases from J, with 14 bases between. The CDR3 extends over 15 amino acids. The germline gives CDR1 SNHLY, CDR2 FYNNEI. CDR3 in amino acids: CASSTRGGLNTEAFF. In DNA, the CDR3 is TGTGCCAGCAGCACCCGTGGGGGGCTGAACACTGAAGCTTTCTTT.

The chain carries TRBV5-1 and TRBJ1-1; TRBD1 is a possible D gene (6 bases). The germline gives CDR1 SGHRS, CDR2 YFSETQ. The CDR3 is made up of 16 amino acids. Trimming took off 1 base at V and 4 bases at J, with 17 bases between the two ends. As DNA, the CDR3 is TGCGCCAGCAGCTTGACTCTTGGACAGCAGTTCACTGAAGCTTTCTTT. This gives the protein CASSLTLGQQFTEAFF.

This clone turned up a few times. The V call is TRBV18, the J call TRBJ2-1; possibly TRBD2 for D (6 bases). This CDR3 contains 15 residues. Germline loops: CDR1 KGHSH, CDR2 LQKENI. The V end was cut by 5 bases, the J end by 3 bases, with 14 bases between. The CDR3: CASSAGLINYNEQFF. For the CDR3, the DNA is TGTGCCAGCTCAGCAGGACTAATCAACTACAATGAGCAGTTCTTC. The full variable domain, in which reference TRBV18 and TRBJ2-1 provide the parts outside the CDR3, is NAGVMQNPRHLVRRRGQEARLRCSPMKGHSHVYWYRQLPEEGLKFMVYLQKENIIDESGMPKERFSAEFPKEGPSILRIQQVVRGDSAAYFCASSAGLINYNEQFFGPGTRLTVL.

This clone occurred once. V gene TRBV29-1 combines with J gene TRBJ1-1, with D perhaps matching TRBD1 (5 bases). This CDR3 region has 13 residues. Germline V gene lookup returns CDR1 SQVTM and CDR2 ANQGSEA. Trimming removed 3 bases from V and 6 bases from J, with 14 bases in between. The CDR3 DNA is TGCAGCGTTGACGCGGGTTCGGGGCCTGAAGCTTTCTTT. Translated: CSVDAGSGPEAFF.

The chain has TRBV12-3 or TRBV12-4 and TRBJ1-3; D is uncertain. CDR3 size: 13 residues. Deletions cut 3 bases from V and 3 bases from J, with 6 bases between. The CDR3 region is CASSLYSGNTIYF. Written as DNA, the CDR3 is TGTGCCAGCAGTTTGTACAGTGGAAACACCATATATTTT.